A few counts support the clone carrying this T cell receptor (beta chain). The antigen is unknown. With the Oncomine TCR Beta short-read assay, DNA from cultured CD4+ T cells was sequenced. TCRdb independently ran MiXCR on the PCR reads; one entry per CDR3 protein. This table has 9,000 to 10,000 distinct CDR3 sequences, 34% appearing once. These data are taken from a study of vaccination and CD4 T cells after COVID-19. Regarding treatment: roughly 10-day PBMC culture with coronavirus spike peptide pools or control peptides (ViraFEST assay). One should note that the unexposed donor's CD4+ T cells were collected before the COVID-19 pandemic (2011-2018). The CDR3 length is 14 residues. Trimming cost V 7 bases and J 4 bases, with 14 bases left between them. Germline V gene lookup returns CDR1 LNHDA and CDR2 SQIVND (reference sequence).

V is TRBV19 and J is TRBJ1-5; D is possibly TRBD1 (6 bases). The receptor's source is a human donor in good health. Sequencing was done on a sample of CD4+ T cells from blood, cultured in vitro. The CDR3 reads CASTTQGRNQPQHF. CDR3 in DNA: TGTGCCAGTACCACTCAGGGGAGGAATCAGCCCCAGCATTTT.